This TCR beta chain stems from a study of cytomegalovirus exposure and HLA in healthy donors. Study information: Unique TCRs from HLA-typed donors, 80 million to 100 million of them, were held in an early data release. Study results and limitations: Specificity of three CMV-associated chains for CMV antigens was verified in vitro. Several of the most significant clusters appeared, in a later analysis, to be linked to common viral pathogens.

60 Vbeta and 13 Jbeta primers were used in PCR. In the original analysis: A later analysis counted about 80 million unique TCR beta chains, 9.5 million to 13 million shared. TCRdb keeps only in-frame clones here, not all; method: immunoSEQ multiplex PCR. V, J and clone size are those of that table, while D and trimming were read from the DNA. The profile shows 150,000 or so clones, nearly 80% of them singletons. For this clone: Its antigen is as yet unknown.

This CDR3 spans 14 amino acids. Trimming cost V 0 bases and J 6 bases; bases outside gene matches: 2. Per the germline V gene, CDR1 is SGHKS and CDR2 is YYEKEE (reference sequence). Sequencing was performed on PBMCs. The V gene is TRBV5-5, the J gene TRBJ2-3; 9 nucleotides match TRBD2. The TCR comes from a male donor in good health and CMV-seronegative. The CDR3: CASSLAAGGDTQYF. The CDR3 bases are TGTGCCAGCAGCTTGGCGGCGGGGGGGGATACGCAGTATTTT.